What follows are 27 T cell receptor beta chains derived from one specimen sequenced in a study of human T cells and chemical hapten exposure. Time point denoted: patch test 2, 6 weeks after DPC sensitization. Regarding treatment: therapeutic diphenylcyclopropenone sensitization with weekly scalp DPC. TCRdb analysed the RACE reads with MiXCR anew, one entry per CDR3 protein. This sample has about 350,000 distinct CDR3 sequences, with more than 5% found just once. This specimen consisted of whole blood, obtained in connection with sensitization to the hapten diphenylcyclopropenone (DPC). The receptor source for this set is a woman between 18 and 30 years old with alopecia areata. Some clones in this sample may be carry-over from other donors' samples.

V is TRBV6-5 and J is TRBJ2-4; TRBD2 matches 9 bases. Germline V lookup: CDR1 MNHEY, CDR2 SVGAGI. V was clipped by 4 bases and J by 6 bases; unmatched bases: 7. The CDR3 consists of 15 residues. In DNA form, the CDR3 reads TGTGCCAGCAGTTCCCCCCAGCGGGGGGCAAACATTCAGTACTTC. Its protein product is CASSSPQRGANIQYF.

The chain joins TRBV9 to TRBJ2-5, with 9 nucleotides matching TRBD2. Germline loops: CDR1 SGDLS, CDR2 YYNGEE. The CDR3 runs to 15 residues. The V gene end was trimmed by 6 bases and the J gene end by 5 bases; junction bases not matched to a gene: 11. The CDR3 is CASKTGLASWETQYF. Written as DNA, the CDR3 is TGTGCCAGCAAGACTGGACTAGCGTCATGGGAGACCCAGTACTTC. The full variable domain, rest sourced from reference TRBV9 and TRBJ2-5, is DSGVTQTPKHLITATGQRVTLRCSPRSGDLSVYWYQQSLDQGLQFLIQYYNGEERAKGNILERFSAQQFPDLHSELNLSSLELGDSALYFCASKTGLASWETQYFGPGTRLLVL.

V and J are TRBV20-1 and TRBJ2-3; D call uncertain. The germline gives CDR1 DFQATT, CDR2 SNEGSKA (reference sequence). The CDR3 extends over 15 amino acids. The V and J ends lost 0 bases and 4 bases respectively, with 14 bases between them. The CDR3 coding sequence is TGCAGTGCTAGAGATGGCTCCTCTCAGGCAGATACGCAGTATTTT. It codes for CSARDGSSQADTQYF.

This clonotype was seen at least ten times. The chain uses TRBV29-1 and TRBJ2-3, with unresolved D. Germline V gene lookup returns CDR1 SQVTM and CDR2 ANQGSEA. The V and J ends lost 6 bases and 2 bases respectively, with 9 bases between them. The CDR3 is 12 amino acids. The CDR3 loop is CSVLADTDTQYF. The CDR3 bases are TGCAGCGTGCTCGCAGACACAGATACGCAGTATTTT.

This clonotype was picked up many times. Here the CDR3 DNA reads TGTGCCAGCAGTCCGGGCACTTGGGATGAAGCTTTCTTT. Its translation: CASSPGTWDEAFF. V is TRBV27 and J is TRBJ1-1; D is unresolved. The germline CDR1 and CDR2 sequences are MNHEY and SMNVEV (reference sequence). V was cut by 5 bases and J by 7 bases, with 14 bases left in between. This CDR3 comprises 13 residues.

This clonotype showed up many times. The rearrangement joins TRBV13 to TRBJ1-6; D gene uncertain. Germline V gene lookup returns CDR1 PRHDT and CDR2 FYEKMQ (reference sequence). This CDR3 region has 14 residues. The ends were cut back, 0 bases at V and 6 bases at J, with 6 bases in the middle. CDR3 loop: CASSLGGVNSPLHF. DNA of the CDR3: TGTGCCAGCAGCTTAGGCGGGGTTAATTCACCCCTCCACTTT.

This chain connects TRBV19 to TRBJ2-5; 8 nucleotides agree with TRBD2. Unmatched junction bases numbered 7, after V lost 0 bases and J lost 4 bases. The germline V gene has CDR1 LNHDA and CDR2 SQIVND (reference sequence). The CDR3 loop spans 16 amino acids. CDR3 sequence: CASSIERAGARETQYF. In nucleotides, the CDR3 is TGTGCCAGTAGTATAGAGCGAGCGGGGGCTCGAGAGACCCAGTACTTC.

This clonotype was detected a few times. V and J are TRBV28 and TRBJ2-3; D gene ambiguous. Germline V CDR1 and CDR2: MDHEN, SYDVKM. The germline V and J ends were trimmed by 4 bases and 2 bases, with 4 bases remaining between them. This CDR3 has 12 residues. The CDR3: CASSSATDTQYF. The DNA for the CDR3 is TGTGCCAGCAGTTCAGCCACAGATACGCAGTATTTT.

In its sample, this clonotype was seen many times. The V call is TRBV20-1, the J call TRBJ2-1; no firm D call. The germline gives CDR1 DFQATT, CDR2 SNEGSKA (reference sequence). V lost 0 bases and J lost 4, with 10 bases in between. This CDR3 region has 14 residues. CDR3 protein: CSARDRVQYNEQFF. For the CDR3, the DNA is TGCAGTGCTAGAGATCGGGTCCAATACAATGAGCAGTTCTTC.

This clonotype was picked up many times. This chain connects TRBV7-8 to TRBJ1-3; D call uncertain. Between the trimmed V and J ends, which lost 3 bases and 6 bases, there was a span of 6 bases. The CDR3 is made up of 12 amino acids. Germline V CDR1 and CDR2: SGHVS, FQNEAQ. The CDR3 is CASSFVENTIYF. Written as DNA, the CDR3 is TGTGCCAGCAGCTTCGTTGAAAACACCATATATTTT.

This clonotype has a count of ten or more. The V gene is TRBV3-1, the J gene TRBJ1-1; D is undetermined. V lost 5 bases and J lost 7, with 14 bases in between. The CDR3 consists of 13 residues. Germline V gene data show CDR1 as LGHDT and CDR2 as YNNKEL (reference sequence). CDR3 sequence: CASSEGNLHEAFF. The DNA for the CDR3 is TGTGCCAGCAGCGAAGGGAACCTGCATGAAGCTTTCTTT.

This chain joins TRBV4-3 and TRBJ2-3; maybe TRBD2 (5 bases). CDR3 length: 15 residues. Trimming shortened V by 0 bases and J by 4 bases, and 11 bases separated the two germline ends. Per germline, CDR1 LGHNA and CDR2 YSLEER. The CDR3 DNA sequence: TGCGCCAGCAGCCAAGATTGGGCGGGTTCAGATACGCAGTATTTT. Protein sequence: CASSQDWAGSDTQYF.

The chain employs TRBV12-3 or TRBV12-4 and TRBJ2-3, with D hard to call. The V gene lost 4 bases and the J gene lost 5 bases, with 13 bases spanning the gap. This CDR3 is 14 amino acids long. The DNA for the CDR3 is TGTGCCAGCAGTTCTCGAGATCGGCAAGATACGCAGTATTTT. Translation gives CASSSRDRQDTQYF.

The sample holds a few counts of this clonotype. The V gene is TRBV19, the J gene TRBJ1-5, with D unresolved. Germline CDR1 and CDR2: LNHDA and SQIVND (reference sequence). The V end lost 7 bases, the J end lost 10 bases, and 23 bases lay between the germline ends. The CDR3 sequence is 15 residues long. CDR3 nucleotide sequence: TGTGCCAGTAACCCGATGCAGTCAAGTTATAGTCCCCAGCATTTT. Translation gives CASNPMQSSYSPQHF.

This chain uses TRBV11-1 with TRBJ1-1; D might be TRBD1 (6 bases). This CDR3 is built from 15 residues. Germline V CDR1 and CDR2: SGHAT, FQDESV (reference sequence). Trimming stripped 0 bases from V and 2 bases from J, with 10 bases between. The CDR3 nucleotides read TGTGCCAGCAGCTTAGCGCTTGGGGGCAACACTGAAGCTTTCTTT. Its translation: CASSLALGGNTEAFF.

This clonotype appeared many times. The chain recombines TRBV5-1 with TRBJ1-1; no reliable D call. This CDR3 is 14 amino acids long. CDR1 is SGHRS and CDR2 is YFSETQ in the germline V gene. Trimming took off 0 bases at V and 2 bases at J, with 8 bases between the two ends. The CDR3 DNA reads as TGCGCCAGCAGCTTGGAGGCAGGAAACACTGAAGCTTTCTTT. It is translated as CASSLEAGNTEAFF.

This clonotype was counted ten times or more. The J gene is TRBJ2-1, the V gene TRBV15; 8 bases line up with TRBD1. The CDR3 spans 13 residues. From germline, CDR1 is LNHNV and CDR2 YYDKDF (reference sequence). V lost 3 bases to trimming and J lost 9 bases; unmatched junction nucleotides: 4. This chain's CDR3 is CATSREQGGEQFF. Here the CDR3 DNA reads TGTGCCACCAGCAGGGAACAGGGGGGTGAGCAGTTCTTC.

This clonotype was seen ten or more times. The genes are TRBV6-5 and TRBJ1-5, with a possible D match to TRBD1 (6 bases). This CDR3 has 14 residues. Germline loops: CDR1 MNHEY, CDR2 SVGAGI. Trimming cost V 5 bases and J 8 bases, with 16 bases left between them. For the CDR3, the DNA is TGTGCCAGCAGTCGGGTCGGGGGCGCGGAGCCCCAGCATTTT. This translates into CASSRVGGAEPQHF.

This chain joins TRBV6-6 and TRBJ2-5; 7 bases match TRBD1. Losses at the gene ends were 6 bases for V and 1 base for J; bases not matched to a gene: 8. Germline assignment: CDR1 MNHNY and CDR2 SVGAGI (reference sequence). The CDR3 sequence is 15 residues long. The CDR3 spells CASRTSAGGQETQYF. As DNA, the CDR3 is TGTGCCAGCAGGACATCGGCAGGGGGCCAAGAGACCCAGTACTTC.

This clonotype was seen at least ten times. V and J are TRBV5-1 and TRBJ1-4, with 12 bases fitting TRBD1. The CDR3 is made up of 15 amino acids. The germline V gene has CDR1 SGHRS and CDR2 YFSETQ. V was clipped by 4 bases and J by 5 bases; unmatched bases: 3. CDR3 in amino acids: CASSDGTGGNEKLFF. The CDR3 DNA is TGCGCCAGCAGCGATGGGACAGGGGGCAATGAAAAACTGTTTTTT. The whole variable domain, remainder taken from reference TRBV5-1 and TRBJ1-4, is KAGVTQTPRYLIKTRGQQVTLSCSPISGHRSVSWYQQTPGQGLQFLFEYFSETQRNKGNFPGRFSGRQFSNSRSEMNVSTLELGDSALYLCASSDGTGGNEKLFFGSGTQLSVL.

This clonotype appeared a few times. The chain couples TRBV3-1 to TRBJ2-3; 10 nucleotides align to TRBD2. Germline-derived CDR1 and CDR2 are LGHDT and YNNKEL (reference sequence). Unmatched junction bases numbered 4, after V lost 3 bases and J lost 4 bases. The CDR3 runs 15 residues. The CDR3 DNA reads TGTGCCAGCAGCCACGCAGCGGGGGGGGCAGATACGCAGTATTTT. It encodes CASSHAAGGADTQYF.

The sample holds many counts of this clonotype. This chain connects TRBV6-2 or TRBV6-3 to TRBJ1-5; unclear D gene. CDR1 and CDR2 from the germline V gene are MNHEY and SVGEGT. V gave up 2 bases and J gave up 2 bases, with 7 bases separating them. This CDR3 is 14 amino acids long. CDR3 protein: CASSYTAGNQPQHF. As DNA, the CDR3 is TGTGCCAGCAGTTACACGGCAGGCAATCAGCCCCAGCATTTT.

This clonotype was recorded many times. This chain connects TRBV7-8 to TRBJ1-2; TRBD1 matches at 12 bases. Germline assignment: CDR1 SGHVS and CDR2 FQNEAQ. There are 15 residues in the CDR3. With 3 bases clipped from V and 4 bases from J, the junction kept 3 bases outside the gene matches. In DNA, the CDR3 is TGTGCCAGCAGCTTCGGGGGACAGGGGGCCTATGGCTACACCTTC. Amino acid sequence: CASSFGGQGAYGYTF. Full variable domain (missing parts from reference TRBV7-8 and TRBJ1-2): GAGVSQSPRYKVAKRGQDVALRCDPISGHVSLFWYQQALGQGPEFLTYFQNEAQLDKSGLPSDRFFAERPEGSVSTLKIQRTQQEDSAVYLCASSFGGQGAYGYTFGSGTRLTVV.

This clonotype was recorded many times. The gene calls are TRBV2 and TRBJ2-1; D gene unclear. The germline V gene encodes CDR1 SNHLY and CDR2 FYNNEI. V was trimmed by 7 bases and J by 0 bases, leaving 7 bases between them. The length of the CDR3 is 13 residues. This CDR3 is CASKIDSYNEQFF. CDR3 coding DNA: TGTGCCAGCAAAATCGACTCCTACAATGAGCAGTTCTTC.

Ten or more counts support this clonotype. The rearrangement uses TRBV12-3 or TRBV12-4 and TRBJ2-1; D might be TRBD1 or TRBD2, each matching 5 bases. The CDR3 contains 16 residues. The V and J ends lost 7 bases and 0 bases respectively, with 16 bases between them. In DNA, the CDR3 is TGTGCCAGCACCCCTCTCGGGGACCGCTCCTACAATGAGCAGTTCTTC. Its translation: CASTPLGDRSYNEQFF.

This clonotype was observed many times. The genes are TRBV6-2 or TRBV6-3 and TRBJ1-1; TRBD1 might be the D (5 bases). CDR1 and CDR2 from the germline V gene are MNHEY and SVGEGT. The CDR3 length is 14 residues. Trimming took off 8 bases at V and 5 bases at J, with 18 bases between the two ends. CDR3 nucleotides: TGTGCCAGCGTGGGTCAGGGATGGGAGACTGAAGCTTTCTTT. It specifies CASVGQGWETEAFF.

The rearrangement joins TRBV12-2 to TRBJ2-7; TRBD1 was called by the table and not checked on the DNA. TRBV12-2 represents a pseudogene. This CDR3 has 15 amino acids. The CDR3 DNA follows: TGTGCAAGTCGCTTAGCGTGGGACCCCACAGCCGAGCAGTACTTC. It codes for CASRLAWDPTAEQYF.